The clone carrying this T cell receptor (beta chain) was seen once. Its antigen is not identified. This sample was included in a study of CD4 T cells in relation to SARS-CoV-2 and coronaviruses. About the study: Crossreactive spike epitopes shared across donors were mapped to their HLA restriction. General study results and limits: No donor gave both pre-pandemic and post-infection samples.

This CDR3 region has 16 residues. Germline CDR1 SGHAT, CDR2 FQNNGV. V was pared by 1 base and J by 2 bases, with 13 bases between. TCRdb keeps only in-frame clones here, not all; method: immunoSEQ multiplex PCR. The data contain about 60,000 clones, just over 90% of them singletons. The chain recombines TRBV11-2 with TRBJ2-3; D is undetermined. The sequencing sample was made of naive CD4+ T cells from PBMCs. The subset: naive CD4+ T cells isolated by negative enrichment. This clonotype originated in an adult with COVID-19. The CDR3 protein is CASSLAPQGPTDTQYF. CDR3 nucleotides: TGTGCCAGCAGCTTAGCCCCCCAAGGGCCCACAGATACGCAGTATTTT.